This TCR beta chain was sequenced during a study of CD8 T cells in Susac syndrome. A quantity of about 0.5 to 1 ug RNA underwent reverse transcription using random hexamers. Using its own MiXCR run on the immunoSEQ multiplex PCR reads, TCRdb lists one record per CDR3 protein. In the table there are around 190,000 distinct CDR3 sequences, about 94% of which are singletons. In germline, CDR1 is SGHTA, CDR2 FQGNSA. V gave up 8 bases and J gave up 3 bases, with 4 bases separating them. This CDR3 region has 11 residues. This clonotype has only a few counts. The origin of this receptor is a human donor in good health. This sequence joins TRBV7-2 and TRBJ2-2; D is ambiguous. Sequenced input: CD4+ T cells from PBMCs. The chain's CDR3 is CASSDTGELFF. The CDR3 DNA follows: TGTGCCAGCTCGGACACCGGGGAGCTGTTTTTT.